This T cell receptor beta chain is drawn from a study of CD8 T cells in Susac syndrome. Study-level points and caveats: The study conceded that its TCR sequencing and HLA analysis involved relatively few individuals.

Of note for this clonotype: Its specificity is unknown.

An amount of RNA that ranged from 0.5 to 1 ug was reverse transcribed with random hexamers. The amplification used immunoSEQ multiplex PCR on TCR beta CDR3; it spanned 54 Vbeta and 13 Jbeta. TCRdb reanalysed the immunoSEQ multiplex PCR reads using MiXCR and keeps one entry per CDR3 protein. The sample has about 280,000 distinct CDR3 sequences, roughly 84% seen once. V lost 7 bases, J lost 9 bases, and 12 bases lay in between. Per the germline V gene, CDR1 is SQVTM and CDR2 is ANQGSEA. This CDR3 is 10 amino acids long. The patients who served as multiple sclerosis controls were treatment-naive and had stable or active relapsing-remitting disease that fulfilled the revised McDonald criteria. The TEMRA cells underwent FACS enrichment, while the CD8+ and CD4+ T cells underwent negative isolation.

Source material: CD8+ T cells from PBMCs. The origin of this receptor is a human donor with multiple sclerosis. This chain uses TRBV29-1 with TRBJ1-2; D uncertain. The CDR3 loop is CSDSHRSYTF. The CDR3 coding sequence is TGCAGCGACAGTCATCGAAGCTACACCTTC.